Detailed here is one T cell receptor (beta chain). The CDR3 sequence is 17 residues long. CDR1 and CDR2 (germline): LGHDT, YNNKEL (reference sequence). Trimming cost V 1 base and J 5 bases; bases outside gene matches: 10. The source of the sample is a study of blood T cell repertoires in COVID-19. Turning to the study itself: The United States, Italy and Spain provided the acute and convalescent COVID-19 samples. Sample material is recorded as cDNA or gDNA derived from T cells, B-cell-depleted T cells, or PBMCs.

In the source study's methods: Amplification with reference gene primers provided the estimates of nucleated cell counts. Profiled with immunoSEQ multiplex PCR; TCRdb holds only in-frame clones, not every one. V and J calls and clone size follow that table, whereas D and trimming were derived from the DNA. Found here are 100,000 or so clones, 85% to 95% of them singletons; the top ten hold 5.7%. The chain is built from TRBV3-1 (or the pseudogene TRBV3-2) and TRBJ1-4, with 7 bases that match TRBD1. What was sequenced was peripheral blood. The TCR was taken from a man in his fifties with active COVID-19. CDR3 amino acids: CASSQGTPGQRNEKLFF. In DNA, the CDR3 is TGTGCCAGCAGCCAAGGGACACCGGGACAGAGGAATGAAAAACTGTTTTTT.